One and the same sample provided the 32 T cell receptor beta chains below, sequenced in a study of cytomegalovirus exposure and HLA in healthy donors. The PCR used 60 Vbeta and 13 Jbeta primers. Measured with immunoSEQ multiplex PCR; TCRdb has only the in-frame clones, and not every one. The sample records approximately 200,000 clones, roughly 81% being singletons. What was sequenced was PBMCs. The source is a woman in her 30s in good health and CMV-seropositive.

The chain links TRBV20-1 to TRBJ2-7; weak D call: TRBD2 (5 bases). Per the germline V gene, CDR1 is DFQATT and CDR2 is SNEGSKA (reference sequence). Deletions cut 6 bases from V and 7 bases from J, with 13 bases between. The CDR3 runs 11 residues. Here the CDR3 DNA reads TGCAGTGCCTCGGACTGGGTGGAGCAGTACTTC. Its translation is CSASDWVEQYF.

Concerning this clone itself: Other DNA sequences from this sample encode an identical CDR3 as well. This rearrangement joins TRBV28 to TRBJ2-7; 10 bases are shared with TRBD1. CDR3 length: 14 amino acids. V shed 5 bases, J shed 3 bases, and the junction held 4 bases outside the gene matches. Germline V CDR1 and CDR2: MDHEN, SYDVKM. In DNA form, the CDR3 reads TGTGCCAGCAGTCCCGGGACAGGGGACTACGAGCAGTACTTC. This sequence encodes CASSPGTGDYEQYF.

For the CDR3, the DNA is TGTGCCAGCTCACCACCCCTACAGGCTAATGAAAAACTGTTTTTT. Translating gives CASSPPLQANEKLFF. The chain carries TRBV18 and TRBJ1-4; TRBD1 might be the D (5 bases). V lost 0 bases to trimming and J lost 3 bases, with 8 bases between them. There are 15 residues in the CDR3. The germline V gene has CDR1 KGHSH and CDR2 LQKENI.

This chain joins TRBV19 and TRBJ1-2, with D tentatively TRBD1 (5 bases). CDR1 is LNHDA and CDR2 is SQIVND in the germline V gene (reference sequence). The CDR3 contains 14 residues. The V gene lost 7 bases and the J gene lost 3 bases, with 15 bases spanning the gap. CDR3 DNA: TGTGCCAGTACCCCCTCCGGGACTTACTATGGCTACACCTTC. Encoded protein: CASTPSGTYYGYTF.

The chain employs TRBV28 and TRBJ1-5, with TRBD1 matching over 7 bases. The CDR3 loop spans 15 amino acids. Germline CDR1 MDHEN, CDR2 SYDVKM. V lost 5 bases, J lost 3 bases, and 7 bases stayed unmatched. CDR3 DNA: TGTGCCAGCAGTATATCGACAGGGTCCAATCAGCCCCAGCATTTT. It codes for CASSISTGSNQPQHF. Complete variable domain (other parts from reference TRBV28 and TRBJ1-5): DVKVTQSSRYLVKRTGEKVFLECVQDMDHENMFWYRQDPGLGLRLIYFSYDVKMKEKGDIPEGYSVSREKKERFSLILESASTNQTSMYLCASSISTGSNQPQHFGDGTRLSIL.

The CDR3 loop is CSVGTGPLNSEQYF. DNA of the CDR3: TGCAGCGTGGGTACCGGCCCGCTTAATAGCGAGCAGTACTTC. This chain joins TRBV29-1 and TRBJ2-5; D call uncertain. Judging by the DNA end, TRBJ2-7 fits better; the J call may be wrong. The V gene's germline CDR1 is SQVTM and CDR2 ANQGSEA. CDR3 size: 14 residues.

This clone was found a few times. The chain employs TRBV28 and TRBJ2-7, with 9 bases fitting TRBD1. The CDR3 runs to 15 residues. Germline trimming cut 7 bases from V and 7 bases from J; bases unmatched to any gene: 14. Germline V gene sequence: CDR1 MDHEN, CDR2 SYDVKM. The CDR3 DNA reads TGTGCCAGCACGGGCTCGAACAGGGGGCTAGAAGAGCAGTACTTC. Protein sequence: CASTGSNRGLEEQYF.

The chain has TRBV5-1 and TRBJ2-7; TRBD2 might be the D (5 bases). The CDR3 has 14 residues. Looked up from germline, CDR1 is SGHRS and CDR2 is YFSETQ. Trimming removed 7 bases from V and 3 bases from J, with 17 bases in between. CDR3 DNA: TGCGCCAGCGGCTACGGGGATCGAAACTACGAGCAGTACTTC. Its translation: CASGYGDRNYEQYF.

The chain is built from TRBV5-1 and TRBJ1-4, with 9 nucleotides matching TRBD1. Trimming removed 4 bases from V and 8 bases from J; junction bases left unmatched: 6. Germline CDR1 and CDR2: SGHRS and YFSETQ. CDR3 length: 14 amino acids. Here the CDR3 reads CASSRGQGAEKLFF. The CDR3 DNA is TGCGCCAGCAGCCGGGGACAGGGAGCCGAAAAACTGTTTTTT.

This clone showed up just a few times. The V gene is TRBV7-9, the J gene TRBJ2-1; 8 bases align to TRBD2. This CDR3 is 15 amino acids long. The V and J ends lost 6 bases and 8 bases, in that order; junction bases with no gene match: 12. The germline V gene has CDR1 SEHNR and CDR2 FQNEAQ (reference sequence). CDR3 bases: TGTGCCAGCAGGCGGGGACTAGTTTTCGCCGATGAGCAGTTCTTC. This encodes CASRRGLVFADEQFF.

The chain carries TRBV7-9 and TRBJ2-2, with TRBD1 as a possible D gene (5 bases). There are 16 residues in the CDR3. V was shortened by 5 bases and J by 1 base, with 14 bases between the two germline ends. In germline, CDR1 is SEHNR, CDR2 FQNEAQ (reference sequence). This CDR3 is CASSPKGLRNTGELFF. The CDR3 DNA is TGTGCCAGCAGCCCCAAGGGGTTGAGGAACACCGGGGAGCTGTTTTTT. Combining the CDR3 with reference TRBV7-9 and TRBJ2-2 gives the whole variable domain DTGVSQNPRHKITKRGQNVTFRCDPISEHNRLYWYRQTLGQGPEFLTYFQNEAQLEKSRLLSDRFSAERPKGSFSTLEIQRTEQGDSAMYLCASSPKGLRNTGELFFGEGSRLTVL.

This chain links TRBV29-1 with TRBJ1-2; 7 bases agree with TRBD1. V dropped 0 bases and J dropped 2; count of bases not matched to a gene: 9. Germline-derived CDR1 and CDR2 are SQVTM and ANQGSEA. CDR3 length: 16 residues. The CDR3 loop reads CSVEERGRGTNYGYTF. CDR3 bases: TGCAGCGTTGAAGAGCGGGGCAGGGGGACCAACTATGGCTACACCTTC.

The chain employs TRBV5-6 and TRBJ2-7; 12 bases fit TRBD2. V gave up 4 bases and J gave up 5 bases; unmatched junction bases: 10. Germline V lookup: CDR1 SGHDT, CDR2 YYEEEE. The CDR3 loop spans 16 amino acids. The CDR3 is CASSAQTSGRRNEQYF. The CDR3 DNA sequence: TGTGCCAGCAGCGCCCAGACTAGCGGGAGACGTAACGAGCAGTACTTC.

The chain links TRBV27 to TRBJ2-1; 10 nucleotides match TRBD2. The germline CDR1 and CDR2 sequences are MNHEY and SMNVEV (reference sequence). The V and J ends lost 7 bases and 3 bases, in that order; junction bases with no gene match: 6. The CDR3 has 15 amino acids. CDR3 region: CASKAGTSVYNEQFF. The DNA of the CDR3 is TGTGCCAGCAAGGCGGGGACTAGCGTCTACAATGAGCAGTTCTTC.

V usage is TRBV27 and J usage is TRBJ2-7; D is undetermined. Germline V gives CDR1 MNHEY, CDR2 SMNVEV (reference sequence). This CDR3 has 11 amino acids. V was trimmed by 4 bases and J by 3 bases, leaving 4 bases between them. The CDR3 sequence: CASSSLYEQYF. In nucleotides, the CDR3 is TGTGCCAGCAGTTCCCTCTACGAGCAGTACTTC.

V is TRBV5-1 and J is TRBJ2-7; D is unclear. This CDR3 has 12 amino acids. The germline gives CDR1 SGHRS, CDR2 YFSETQ. The V end lost 7 bases, the J end lost 2 bases, and 10 bases lay between the germline ends. Here the CDR3 reads CASGDLAYEQYF. Here the CDR3 DNA reads TGCGCCAGCGGCGACTTAGCCTACGAGCAGTACTTC.

The J gene is TRBJ2-7, the V gene TRBV6-6, with D possibly matching TRBD1 (6 bases). The CDR3 is 16 amino acids. Germline V gene sequence: CDR1 MNHNY, CDR2 SVGAGI (reference sequence). V dropped 2 bases and J dropped 0 bases, with 14 bases sitting between them. The CDR3 sequence is CASSYGTGTHSYEQYF. As DNA, the CDR3 is TGTGCCAGCAGTTACGGTACCGGGACACACTCCTACGAGCAGTACTTC.

This sequence joins TRBV9 and TRBJ2-1, with 7 bases aligning to TRBD2. J was trimmed by 8 bases and V by 0 bases; bases with no gene match: 11. CDR3 length: 16 amino acids. The germline gives CDR1 SGDLS, CDR2 YYNGEE. The CDR3 loop is CASSVGVGGPGDEQFF. The DNA for the CDR3 is TGTGCCAGCAGCGTAGGGGTGGGAGGGCCGGGGGATGAGCAGTTCTTC.

The chain links TRBV2 to TRBJ1-5; D call uncertain. CDR1 and CDR2 (germline): SNHLY, FYNNEI. The CDR3 totals 19 residues. V gave up 5 bases and J gave up 0 bases, with 23 bases separating them. CDR3 in amino acids: CASSTIPGHDGGSNQPQHF. The CDR3 region has the DNA TGTGCCAGCAGTACGATCCCCGGTCACGATGGAGGTAGCAATCAGCCCCAGCATTTT.

V is TRBV18 and J is TRBJ2-7, with TRBD1 as a possible D gene (5 bases). Looked up from germline, CDR1 is KGHSH and CDR2 is LQKENI. The CDR3 runs 13 residues. V was pared by 3 bases and J by 3 bases, with 9 bases between. The CDR3 DNA sequence: TGTGCCAGCTCACCCGACAGCCTCTACGAGCAGTACTTC. Translation: CASSPDSLYEQYF.

This chain uses TRBV7-9 with TRBJ2-7; 9 nucleotides match TRBD1. CDR1 and CDR2 from the germline V gene are SEHNR and FQNEAQ (reference sequence). The CDR3 is 14 residues long. The junction had 6 bases not matched to a gene; V was cut back by 5 bases and J by 4 bases. The CDR3 sequence: CASSGRTGEYEQYF. The CDR3 nucleotides read TGTGCCAGCAGCGGACGGACAGGGGAGTACGAGCAGTACTTC.

This clone came up a few times. The rearrangement joins TRBV28 to TRBJ2-1; 14 nucleotides line up with TRBD2. With V trimmed by 4 bases and J by 7 bases, 9 bases remained unmatched. There are 17 residues in the CDR3. Germline-derived CDR1 and CDR2 are MDHEN and SYDVKM. CDR3 amino acids: CASSSHLTSGRGNEQFF. The CDR3 DNA reads as TGTGCCAGCAGTTCCCACCTGACTAGCGGGAGGGGTAATGAGCAGTTCTTC. Full variable domain (remainder filled in from reference TRBV28 and TRBJ2-1): DVKVTQSSRYLVKRTGEKVFLECVQDMDHENMFWYRQDPGLGLRLIYFSYDVKMKEKGDIPEGYSVSREKKERFSLILESASTNQTSMYLCASSSHLTSGRGNEQFFGPGTRLTVL.

The V call is TRBV10-3, the J call TRBJ1-3; 7 bases map to TRBD1. CDR1 is ENHRY and CDR2 is SYGVKD in the germline V gene. There are 13 residues in the CDR3. The ends lost 8 bases at V and 0 bases at J; junction bases unmatched: 1. CDR3 sequence (DNA): TGTGCCATCGGGGACAGCTCTGGAAACACCATATATTTT. It specifies CAIGDSSGNTIYF.

This clone was counted between two and nine times. The J gene is TRBJ2-1, the V gene TRBV28; D perhaps matches TRBD2 (5 bases). CDR3 length: 16 residues. Germline V gives CDR1 MDHEN, CDR2 SYDVKM. V lost 6 bases and J lost 4, with 19 bases in between. The CDR3 DNA reads TGTGCCAGCAGCCACCCGGAGGAGCGGCGATACAATGAGCAGTTCTTC. Translating gives CASSHPEERRYNEQFF. The variable domain in full, completed from reference TRBV28 and TRBJ2-1, reads DVKVTQSSRYLVKRTGEKVFLECVQDMDHENMFWYRQDPGLGLRLIYFSYDVKMKEKGDIPEGYSVSREKKERFSLILESASTNQTSMYLCASSHPEERRYNEQFFGPGTRLTVL.

This clone was counted between two and nine times. The chain uses TRBV14 and TRBJ1-1, with a possible D match to TRBD1 (6 bases). The CDR3 totals 14 residues. CDR1 is SGHDN and CDR2 is FVKESK in the germline V gene. The ends were cut back, 5 bases at V and 8 bases at J, with 18 bases in the middle. CDR3 sequence (DNA): TGTGCCAGCAGCTTCTACCCCGGGACAACAGAAGCTTTCTTT. This codes for CASSFYPGTTEAFF.

The gene calls are TRBV11-2 and TRBJ1-6, with 11 bases that match TRBD1. This CDR3 comprises 15 residues. The trim removed 5 bases at V and 10 bases at J, leaving 7 bases unmatched. CDR1 is SGHAT, CDR2 FQNNGV, per germline. In DNA, the CDR3 is TGTGCCAGCAGCCCAATGGGGACAGGGGGATCACCCCTCCACTTT. Its translation: CASSPMGTGGSPLHF.

The V gene is TRBV6-5, the J gene TRBJ2-1; D is unresolved. Germline assignment: CDR1 MNHEY and CDR2 SVGAGI. Trimming pared 8 bases from V and 1 base from J, leaving 6 bases between. CDR3 length: 12 amino acids. CDR3 sequence: CASGPSYNEQFF. The CDR3 coding sequence is TGTGCCAGCGGCCCGTCCTACAATGAGCAGTTCTTC.

V usage is TRBV7-2 and J usage is TRBJ2-7; 10 positions agree with TRBD2. Germline V gene sequence: CDR1 SGHTA, CDR2 FQGNSA. The CDR3 is 16 amino acids. V trimming: 4 bases; J trimming: 2 bases; junction bases outside the gene matches: 8. This CDR3 is CASSSDRTSGTYEQYF. The CDR3, as DNA: TGTGCCAGCAGCTCGGACCGGACTAGCGGAACCTACGAGCAGTACTTC.

The CDR3 is CASTTTSSTDTQYF. DNA for the CDR3: TGTGCCAGCACCACGACTAGCAGCACAGATACGCAGTATTTT. V and J are TRBV5-4 and TRBJ2-3, with 7 bases lining up with TRBD2. V was clipped by 6 bases and J by 0 bases; unmatched bases: 4. This CDR3 spans 14 amino acids. Germline loops: CDR1 SGHNT, CDR2 YYREEE (reference sequence).

Written as DNA, the CDR3 is TGCGCCAGCAGCTTGACAGGGTCGGGGCAGCCCCAGCATTTT. As protein: CASSLTGSGQPQHF. This sequence joins TRBV5-1 and TRBJ1-5; possible D gene TRBD1, 6 bases. Per the germline V gene, CDR1 is SGHRS and CDR2 is YFSETQ. The CDR3 consists of 14 residues. The V and J ends lost 1 base and 7 bases respectively, with 12 bases between them.

The chain links TRBV2 to TRBJ2-1; D call uncertain. There are 12 residues in the CDR3. The V gene lost 2 bases and the J gene lost 9 bases, with 8 bases spanning the gap. CDR1 is SNHLY and CDR2 is FYNNEI in the germline V gene. The CDR3 region is CASSERSGEQFF. Here the CDR3 DNA reads TGTGCCAGCAGTGAAAGGTCGGGTGAGCAGTTCTTC.

The chain employs TRBV18 and TRBJ1-3; 9 bases match TRBD1. Germline V gene sequence: CDR1 KGHSH, CDR2 LQKENI. This CDR3 comprises 19 residues. The V segment lost 4 bases and the J segment 6 bases; nucleotides outside the gene matches: 19. The chain's CDR3 is CASSRNAGTGSDYENTIYF. CDR3 DNA: TGTGCCAGCTCACGAAACGCCGGGACAGGGAGCGATTATGAAAACACCATATATTTT.